This paragraph covers one TCR beta chain sequence. Additional DNA sequences in this sample encode the identical CDR3. Generated by immunoSEQ multiplex PCR, the TCRdb table keeps only in-frame clones and is missing some. The table shows hundreds of thousands of clones, with just over 85% occurring only once. This entry belongs to a study of blood T cell repertoires in COVID-19. The CDR3 contains 15 residues. V lost 2 bases and J lost 0; bases outside the gene matches: 1. Germline V lookup: CDR1 LGHDT, CDR2 YNNKEL (reference sequence). Sequenced input: peripheral blood. The receptor was derived from a woman in her 30s with active or convalescent COVID-19. The chain joins TRBV3-1 (or the pseudogene TRBV3-2) to TRBJ2-3, with 8 bases lining up with TRBD2. CDR3 protein: CASSQSSGSTDTQYF. The CDR3 DNA reads TGTGCCAGCAGCCAATCTAGCGGGAGCACAGATACGCAGTATTTT.